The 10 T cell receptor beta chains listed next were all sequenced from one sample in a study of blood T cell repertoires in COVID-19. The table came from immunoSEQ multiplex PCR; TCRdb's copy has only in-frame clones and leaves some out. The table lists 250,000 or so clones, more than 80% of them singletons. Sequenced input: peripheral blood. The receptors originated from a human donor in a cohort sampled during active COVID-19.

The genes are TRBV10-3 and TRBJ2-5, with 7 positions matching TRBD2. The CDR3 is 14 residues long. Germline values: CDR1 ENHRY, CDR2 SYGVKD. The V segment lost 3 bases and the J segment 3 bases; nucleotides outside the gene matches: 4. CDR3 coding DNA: TGTGCCATCAGTGATTGGGGAGGGAAAGAGACCCAGTACTTC. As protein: CAISDWGGKETQYF.

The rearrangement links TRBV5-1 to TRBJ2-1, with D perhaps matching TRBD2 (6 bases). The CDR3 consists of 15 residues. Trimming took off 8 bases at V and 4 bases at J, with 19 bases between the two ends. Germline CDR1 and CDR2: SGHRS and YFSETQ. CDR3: CASHLGDFLYNEQFF. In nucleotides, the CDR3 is TGCGCCAGTCACCTGGGGGACTTCTTGTACAATGAGCAGTTCTTC.

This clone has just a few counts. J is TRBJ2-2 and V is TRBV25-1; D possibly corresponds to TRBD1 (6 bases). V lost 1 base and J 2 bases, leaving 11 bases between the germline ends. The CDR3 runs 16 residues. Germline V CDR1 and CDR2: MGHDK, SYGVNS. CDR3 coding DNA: TGTGCCAGCAGTGAATGGGACACCCCTAACACCGGGGAGCTGTTTTTT. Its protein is CASSEWDTPNTGELFF.

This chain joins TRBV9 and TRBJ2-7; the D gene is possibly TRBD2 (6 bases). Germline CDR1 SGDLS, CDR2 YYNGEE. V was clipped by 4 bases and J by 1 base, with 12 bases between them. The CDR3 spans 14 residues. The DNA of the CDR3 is TGTGCCAGCAGCCACGGAGGGGATTCCTACGAGCAGTACTTC. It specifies CASSHGGDSYEQYF.

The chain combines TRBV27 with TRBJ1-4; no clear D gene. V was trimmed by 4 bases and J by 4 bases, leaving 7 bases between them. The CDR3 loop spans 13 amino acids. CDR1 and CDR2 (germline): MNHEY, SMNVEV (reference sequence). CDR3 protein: CASSSSYNEKLFF. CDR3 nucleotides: TGTGCCAGCAGTTCGAGTTATAATGAAAAACTGTTTTTT.

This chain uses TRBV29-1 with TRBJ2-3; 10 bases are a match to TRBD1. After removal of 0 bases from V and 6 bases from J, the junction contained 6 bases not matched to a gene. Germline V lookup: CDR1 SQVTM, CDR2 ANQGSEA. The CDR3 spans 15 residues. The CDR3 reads CSVEDRDRGSDTQYF. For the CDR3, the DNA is TGCAGCGTTGAAGATCGGGACAGGGGTTCGGATACGCAGTATTTT.

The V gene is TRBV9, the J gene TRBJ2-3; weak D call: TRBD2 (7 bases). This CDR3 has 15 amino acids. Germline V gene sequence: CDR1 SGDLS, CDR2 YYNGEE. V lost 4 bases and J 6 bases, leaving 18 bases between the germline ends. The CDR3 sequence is CASSRPGGGADTQYF. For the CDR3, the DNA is TGTGCCAGCAGCCGTCCGGGCGGGGGCGCGGATACGCAGTATTTT.

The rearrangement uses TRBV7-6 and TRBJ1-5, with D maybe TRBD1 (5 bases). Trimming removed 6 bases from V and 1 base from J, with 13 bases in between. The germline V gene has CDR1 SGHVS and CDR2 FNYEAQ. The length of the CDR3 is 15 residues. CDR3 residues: CASSPIGESNQPQHF. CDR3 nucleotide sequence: TGTGCCAGCAGTCCAATAGGGGAAAGCAATCAGCCCCAGCATTTT.

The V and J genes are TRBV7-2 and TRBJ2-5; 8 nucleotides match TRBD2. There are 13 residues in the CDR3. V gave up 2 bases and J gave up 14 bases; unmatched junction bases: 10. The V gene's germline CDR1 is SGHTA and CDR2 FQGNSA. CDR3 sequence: CASSLTLSGGIYF. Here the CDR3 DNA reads TGTGCCAGCAGCTTAACCCTTTCGGGGGGGATCTACTTC.

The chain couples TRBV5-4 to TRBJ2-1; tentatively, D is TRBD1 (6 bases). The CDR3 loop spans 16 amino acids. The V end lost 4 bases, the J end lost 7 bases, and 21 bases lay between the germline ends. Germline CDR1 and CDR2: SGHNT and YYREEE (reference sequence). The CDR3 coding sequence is TGTGCCAGCAGCCCGAGGTCCACAGGGTTGGGGAATGAGCAGTTCTTC. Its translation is CASSPRSTGLGNEQFF.